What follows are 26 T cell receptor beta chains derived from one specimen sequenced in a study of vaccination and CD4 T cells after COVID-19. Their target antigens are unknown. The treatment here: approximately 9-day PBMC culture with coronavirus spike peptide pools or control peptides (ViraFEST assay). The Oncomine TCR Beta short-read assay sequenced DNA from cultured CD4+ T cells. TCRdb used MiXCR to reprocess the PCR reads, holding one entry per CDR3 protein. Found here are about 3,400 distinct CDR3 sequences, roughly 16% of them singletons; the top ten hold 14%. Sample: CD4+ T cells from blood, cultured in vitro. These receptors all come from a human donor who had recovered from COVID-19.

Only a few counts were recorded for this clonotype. CDR3 nucleotide sequence: TGTGCCAGCAGTCCCCAGGCGGGGGGCTACACCTTC. It specifies CASSPQAGGYTF. The gene calls are TRBV2 and TRBJ1-2; D not resolved. Germline CDR1 reads SNHLY; CDR2 reads FYNNEI. The V and J ends lost 5 bases and 8 bases respectively, with 12 bases between them. The CDR3 runs to 12 residues.

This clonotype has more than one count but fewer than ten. As DNA, the CDR3 is TGCGCCAGCAGCTTGGTGCTAGCGGGGGGCCCACCCAGAGAGACCCAGTACTTC. This sequence encodes CASSLVLAGGPPRETQYF. This sequence joins TRBV5-1 and TRBJ2-5; TRBD2 aligns across 11 bases. This CDR3 has 18 residues. Trimming at V came to 0 bases and at J to 4 bases, leaving 11 bases not matched to a gene. Germline-derived CDR1 and CDR2 are SGHRS and YFSETQ. The whole variable domain, filled in from reference TRBV5-1 and TRBJ2-5, reads KAGVTQTPRYLIKTRGQQVTLSCSPISGHRSVSWYQQTPGQGLQFLFEYFSETQRNKGNFPGRFSGRQFSNSRSEMNVSTLELGDSALYLCASSLVLAGGPPRETQYFGPGTRLLVL.

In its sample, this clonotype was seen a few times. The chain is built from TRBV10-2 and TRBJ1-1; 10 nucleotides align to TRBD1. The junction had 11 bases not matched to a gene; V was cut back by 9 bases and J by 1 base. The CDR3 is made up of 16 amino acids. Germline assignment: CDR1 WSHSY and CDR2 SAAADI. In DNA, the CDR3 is TGCGCCAGTATTCCGGGACAGGGGCTCGCGAACACTGAAGCTTTCTTT. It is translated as CASIPGQGLANTEAFF.

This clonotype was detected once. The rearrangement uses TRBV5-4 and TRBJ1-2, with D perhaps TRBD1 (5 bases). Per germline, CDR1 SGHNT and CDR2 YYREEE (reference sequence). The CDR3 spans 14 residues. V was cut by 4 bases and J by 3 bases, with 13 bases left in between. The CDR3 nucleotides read TGTGCCAGCAGCCCGGCGGGGGAAGACTATGGCTACACCTTC. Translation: CASSPAGEDYGYTF.

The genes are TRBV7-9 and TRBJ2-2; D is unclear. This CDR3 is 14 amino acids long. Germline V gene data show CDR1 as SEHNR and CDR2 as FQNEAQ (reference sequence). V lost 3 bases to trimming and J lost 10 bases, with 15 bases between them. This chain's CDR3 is CASSFKGPDEELFF. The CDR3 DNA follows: TGTGCCAGCAGCTTTAAGGGCCCCGACGAGGAGCTGTTTTTT.

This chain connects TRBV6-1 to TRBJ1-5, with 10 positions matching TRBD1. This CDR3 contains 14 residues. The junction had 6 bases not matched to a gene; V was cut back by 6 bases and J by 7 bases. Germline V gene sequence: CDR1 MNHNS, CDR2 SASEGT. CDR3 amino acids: CASSPDRGHQPQHF. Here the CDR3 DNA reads TGTGCCAGCAGCCCTGACAGGGGGCACCAGCCCCAGCATTTT.

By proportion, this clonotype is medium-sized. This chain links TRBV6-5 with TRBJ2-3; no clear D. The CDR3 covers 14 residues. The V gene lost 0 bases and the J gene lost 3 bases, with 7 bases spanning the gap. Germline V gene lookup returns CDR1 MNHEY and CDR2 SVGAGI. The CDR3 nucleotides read TGTGCCAGCAGTTACTCGGACGGGACAGATACGCAGTATTTT. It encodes CASSYSDGTDTQYF.

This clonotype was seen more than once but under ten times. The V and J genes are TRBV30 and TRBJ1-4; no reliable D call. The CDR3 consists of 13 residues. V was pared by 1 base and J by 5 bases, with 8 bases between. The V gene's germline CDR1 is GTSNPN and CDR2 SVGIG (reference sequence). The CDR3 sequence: CAWSGGSNEKLFF. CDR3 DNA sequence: TGTGCCTGGAGTGGGGGATCCAATGAAAAACTGTTTTTT.

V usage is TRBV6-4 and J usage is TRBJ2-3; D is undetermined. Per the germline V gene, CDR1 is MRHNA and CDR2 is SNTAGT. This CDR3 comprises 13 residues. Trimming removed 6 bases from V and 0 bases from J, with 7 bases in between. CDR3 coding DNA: TGTGCCAGCAGCCCCGGTAGCACAGATACGCAGTATTTT. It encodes CASSPGSTDTQYF.

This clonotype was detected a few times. CDR3 nucleotide sequence: TGTGCCAGCAGCTGGAGCCGACAGGGATTACGTGGAAACACCATATATTTT. Amino acid sequence: CASSWSRQGLRGNTIYF. This rearrangement joins TRBV5-6 to TRBJ1-3; TRBD1 aligns across 7 bases. The CDR3 has 17 amino acids. Germline V gives CDR1 SGHDT, CDR2 YYEEEE. The V segment lost 3 bases and the J segment 3 bases; nucleotides outside the gene matches: 12.

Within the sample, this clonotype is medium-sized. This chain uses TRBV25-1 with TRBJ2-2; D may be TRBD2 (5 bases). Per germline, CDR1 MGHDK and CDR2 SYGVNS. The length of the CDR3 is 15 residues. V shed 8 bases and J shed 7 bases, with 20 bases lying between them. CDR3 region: CASGVPGLRGGELFF. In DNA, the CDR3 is TGTGCCAGCGGGGTCCCCGGCCTCCGGGGCGGGGAGCTGTTTTTT.

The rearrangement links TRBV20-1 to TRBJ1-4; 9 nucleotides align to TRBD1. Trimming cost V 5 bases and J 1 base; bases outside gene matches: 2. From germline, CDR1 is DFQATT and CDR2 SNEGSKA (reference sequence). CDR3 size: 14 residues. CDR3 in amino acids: CSASGQGTNEKLFF. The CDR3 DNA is TGCAGTGCTTCGGGACAGGGAACTAATGAAAAACTGTTTTTT.

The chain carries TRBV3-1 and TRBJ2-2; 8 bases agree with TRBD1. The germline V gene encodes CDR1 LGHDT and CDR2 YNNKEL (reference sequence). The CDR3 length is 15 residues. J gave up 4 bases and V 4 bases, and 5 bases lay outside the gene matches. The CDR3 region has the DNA TGTGCCAGCAGCCTACAGGGGGTTGCCACCGGGGAGCTGTTTTTT. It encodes CASSLQGVATGELFF.

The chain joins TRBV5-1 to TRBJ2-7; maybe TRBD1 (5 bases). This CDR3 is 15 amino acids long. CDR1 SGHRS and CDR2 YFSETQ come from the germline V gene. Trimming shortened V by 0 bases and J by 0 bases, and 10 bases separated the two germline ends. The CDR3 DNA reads TGCGCCAGCAGCTTGGGGTCTGACAGCTCCTACGAGCAGTACTTC. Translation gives CASSLGSDSSYEQYF.

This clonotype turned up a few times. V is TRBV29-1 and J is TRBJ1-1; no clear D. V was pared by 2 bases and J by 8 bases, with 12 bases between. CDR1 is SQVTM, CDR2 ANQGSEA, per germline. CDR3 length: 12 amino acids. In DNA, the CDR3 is TGCAGCGTTGAATCTTCAGTTCTAGAAGCTTTCTTT. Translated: CSVESSVLEAFF.

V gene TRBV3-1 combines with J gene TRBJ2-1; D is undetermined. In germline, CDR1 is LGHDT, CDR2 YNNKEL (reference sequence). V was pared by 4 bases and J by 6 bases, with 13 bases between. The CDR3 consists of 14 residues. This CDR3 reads CASSRFRALNEQFF. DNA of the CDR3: TGTGCCAGCAGCCGATTCCGGGCCCTCAATGAGCAGTTCTTC.

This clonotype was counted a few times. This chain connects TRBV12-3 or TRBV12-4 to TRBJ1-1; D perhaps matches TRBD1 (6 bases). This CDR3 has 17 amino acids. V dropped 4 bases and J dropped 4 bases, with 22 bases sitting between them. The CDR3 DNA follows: TGTGCCAGCAGTTCCGCTTGGGGGCCCCCAGGGAGCACTGAAGCTTTCTTT. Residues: CASSSAWGPPGSTEAFF.

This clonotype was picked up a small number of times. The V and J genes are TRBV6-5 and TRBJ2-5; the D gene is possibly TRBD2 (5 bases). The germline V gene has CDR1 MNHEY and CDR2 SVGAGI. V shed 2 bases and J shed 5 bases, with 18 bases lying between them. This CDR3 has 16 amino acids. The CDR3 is CASSYNPASPQETQYF. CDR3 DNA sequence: TGTGCCAGCAGTTACAATCCGGCTAGCCCCCAGGAGACCCAGTACTTC.

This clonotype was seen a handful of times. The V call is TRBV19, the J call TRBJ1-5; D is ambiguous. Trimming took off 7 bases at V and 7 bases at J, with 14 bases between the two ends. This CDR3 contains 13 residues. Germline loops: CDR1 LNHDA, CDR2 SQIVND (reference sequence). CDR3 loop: CASKDPNVQPQHF. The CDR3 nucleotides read TGTGCCAGTAAAGACCCGAACGTACAGCCCCAGCATTTT.

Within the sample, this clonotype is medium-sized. The CDR3 DNA reads as TGTGCCAGCAGCTTATACAACAGGGGTCGGACCGGGGAGCTGTTTTTT. Translated: CASSLYNRGRTGELFF. The chain has TRBV7-3 and TRBJ2-2, with 7 bases aligning to TRBD1. J lost 5 bases, V lost 2 bases, and 8 bases had no gene match. The V gene's germline CDR1 is SGHTA and CDR2 FQGTGA. The CDR3 has 16 residues.

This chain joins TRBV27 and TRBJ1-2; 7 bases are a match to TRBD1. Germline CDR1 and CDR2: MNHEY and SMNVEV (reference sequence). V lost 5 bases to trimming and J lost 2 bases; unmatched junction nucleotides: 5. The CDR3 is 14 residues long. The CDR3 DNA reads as TGTGCCAGCAGTCTACAGGGGACGAACTATGGCTACACCTTC. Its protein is CASSLQGTNYGYTF.

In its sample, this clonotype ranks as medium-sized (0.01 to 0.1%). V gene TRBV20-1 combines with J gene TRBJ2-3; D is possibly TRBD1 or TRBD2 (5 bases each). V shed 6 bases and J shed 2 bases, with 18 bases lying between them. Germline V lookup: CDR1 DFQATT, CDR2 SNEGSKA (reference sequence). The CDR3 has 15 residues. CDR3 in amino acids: CSAQGPHGNTDTQYF. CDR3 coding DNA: TGCAGTGCCCAGGGACCCCACGGTAACACAGATACGCAGTATTTT.

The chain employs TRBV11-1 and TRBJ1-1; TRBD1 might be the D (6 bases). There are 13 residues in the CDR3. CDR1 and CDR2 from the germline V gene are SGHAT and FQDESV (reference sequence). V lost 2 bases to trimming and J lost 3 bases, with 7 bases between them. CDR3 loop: CASSLRQDTEAFF. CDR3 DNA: TGTGCCAGCAGCTTACGACAGGACACTGAAGCTTTCTTT.

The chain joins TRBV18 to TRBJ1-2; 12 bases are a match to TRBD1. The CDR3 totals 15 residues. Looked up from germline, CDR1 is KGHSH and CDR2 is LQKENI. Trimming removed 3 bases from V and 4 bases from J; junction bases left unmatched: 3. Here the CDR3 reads CASSPGTGGGYGYTF. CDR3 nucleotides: TGTGCCAGCTCACCTGGGACAGGGGGCGGCTATGGCTACACCTTC.

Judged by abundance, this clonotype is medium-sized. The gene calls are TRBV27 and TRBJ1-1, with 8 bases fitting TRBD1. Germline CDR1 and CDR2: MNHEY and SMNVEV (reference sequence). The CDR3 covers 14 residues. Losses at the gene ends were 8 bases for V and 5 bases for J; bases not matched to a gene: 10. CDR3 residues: CASGVQGGGTEAFF. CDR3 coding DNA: TGTGCCAGCGGGGTACAGGGGGGAGGAACTGAAGCTTTCTTT.

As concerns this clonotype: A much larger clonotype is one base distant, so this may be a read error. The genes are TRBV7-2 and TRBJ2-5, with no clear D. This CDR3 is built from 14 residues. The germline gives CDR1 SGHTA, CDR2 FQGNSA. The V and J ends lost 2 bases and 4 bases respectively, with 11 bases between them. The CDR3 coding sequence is TGTGCCAGCAGCTTAACCTTGTCTCCAGAGACCCAGTACTTC. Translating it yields CASSLTLSPETQYF. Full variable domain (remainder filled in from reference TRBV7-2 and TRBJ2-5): GAGVSQSPSNKVTEKGKDVELRCDPISGHTALYWYRQSLGQGLEFLIYFQGNSAPDKSGLPSDRFSAERTGGSVSTLTIQRTQQEDSAVYLCASSLTLSPETQYFGPGTRLLVL.